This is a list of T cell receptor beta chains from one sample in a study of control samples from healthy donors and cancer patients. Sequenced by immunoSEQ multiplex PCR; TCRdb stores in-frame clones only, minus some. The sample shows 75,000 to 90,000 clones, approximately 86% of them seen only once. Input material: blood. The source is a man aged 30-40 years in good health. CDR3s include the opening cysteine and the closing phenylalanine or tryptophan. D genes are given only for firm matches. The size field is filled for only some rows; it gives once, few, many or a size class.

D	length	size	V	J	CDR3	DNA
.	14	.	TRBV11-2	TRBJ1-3	CASSLGFQENTIYF	TGTGCCAGCAGCTTAGGGTTCCAGGAGAACACCATATATTTT
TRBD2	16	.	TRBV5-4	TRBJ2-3	CASSLALAGATDTQYF	TGTGCCAGCAGCTTGGCCCTAGCGGGGGCCACAGATACGCAGTATTTT
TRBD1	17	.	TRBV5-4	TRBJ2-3	CASSLVGWTGRKDTQYF	TGTGCCAGCAGCTTGGTTGGCTGGACAGGGAGGAAAGATACGCAGTATTTT
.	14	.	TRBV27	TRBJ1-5	CASSLQGLNQPQHF	TGTGCCAGCAGTTTACAAGGGCTCAATCAGCCCCAGCATTTT
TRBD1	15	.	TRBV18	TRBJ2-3	CASSPDRASTDTQYF	TGTGCCAGCTCACCCGACAGGGCTAGCACAGATACGCAGTATTTT
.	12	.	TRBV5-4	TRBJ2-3	CASSPRGDTQYF	TGTGCCAGCAGCCCCCGGGGAGATACGCAGTATTTT
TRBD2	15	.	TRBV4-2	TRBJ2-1	CASSQQRGTYNEQFF	TGTGCCAGCAGCCAACAGCGGGGGACCTACAATGAGCAGTTCTTC
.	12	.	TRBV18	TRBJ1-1	CASSGASTEAFF	TGTGCCAGCTCAGGGGCCAGCACTGAAGCTTTCTTT
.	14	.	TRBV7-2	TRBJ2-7	CASNAPGQPYEQYF	TGTGCCAGCAATGCTCCGGGACAACCCTACGAGCAGTACTTC
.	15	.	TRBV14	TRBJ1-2	CASSQEIGALYGYTF	TGTGCCAGCAGCCAAGAAATTGGGGCCCTCTATGGCTACACCTTC
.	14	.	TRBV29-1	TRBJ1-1	CSVSRNRAGTEAFF	TGCAGCGTGAGTCGGAACAGGGCGGGCACTGAAGCTTTCTTT
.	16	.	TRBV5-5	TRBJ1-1	CASSLGPGPMNTEAFF	TGTGCCAGCAGCTTGGGACCGGGGCCGATGAACACTGAAGCTTTCTTT
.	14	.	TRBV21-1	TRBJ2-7	CASSKAGDSPEQYF	TGTGCCAGCAGCAAAGCTGGGGACAGTCCCGAGCAGTACTTC
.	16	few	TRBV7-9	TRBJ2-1	CASSPWGSLSYNEQFF	TGTGCCAGCAGCCCCTGGGGGAGCCTCTCCTACAATGAGCAGTTCTTC
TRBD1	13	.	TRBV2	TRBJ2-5	CASRFDREETQYF	TGTGCCAGCAGGTTCGACAGGGAAGAGACCCAGTACTTC
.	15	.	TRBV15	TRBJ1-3	CATSRDLQSRNTIYF	TGTGCCACCAGCAGAGATCTACAGAGCCGAAACACCATATATTTT